A selection of T cell receptor beta chains follows, all from one sample in a study of regulatory T cells in long-lasting Graves disease. MiXCR, run by TCRdb on the multiplex PCR reads, gives a single entry per CDR3 protein. The table has 450,000 or so distinct CDR3 sequences, approximately 23% seen once. Here the sequenced sample was peripheral blood mononuclear cells (PBMCs), taken when the disease was refractory, from a patient treated with antithyroid drugs. The origin of the receptors is a female donor with Graves disease. The CDR3 runs from the conserved cysteine through the conserved F or W. A D gene is named only where the DNA matches it firmly. Rows give clone size only sometimes, using once, few, many, or a class for an expanded clone.

d_call	clone_size	v_call	j_call	cdr3_length	cdr3_aa	cdr3_nt
-	-	TRBV9	TRBJ2-7	13	CASSVGFGSEQYF	TGTGCCAGCAGCGTAGGTTTTGGGTCCGAGCAGTACTTC
-	few	TRBV4-1	TRBJ1-1	14	CASSQYTGYTEAFF	TGCGCCAGCAGCCAATACACGGGGTACACTGAAGCTTTCTTT
-	few	TRBV30	TRBJ1-2	15	CAWSVADIANYGYTF	TGTGCCTGGAGCGTGGCGGACATAGCTAACTATGGCTACACCTTC
-	few	TRBV29-1	TRBJ2-5	14	CSVAGAGLQETQYF	TGCAGCGTTGCGGGAGCGGGCCTCCAAGAGACCCAGTACTTC
-	-	TRBV6-1	TRBJ1-4	14	CASSRDTFSEKLFF	TGTGCCAGCAGCCGGGACACGTTCAGTGAAAAACTGTTTTTT
-	few	TRBV6-2/TRBV6-3	TRBJ2-6	14	CASIPMSGANVLTF	TGTGCCAGCATCCCAATGTCCGGGGCCAACGTCCTGACTTTC
TRBD1	-	TRBV11-2	TRBJ1-1	17	CASSSKGQGMANTEAFF	TGTGCCAGCAGCTCAAAAGGACAGGGGATGGCGAACACTGAAGCTTTCTTT
TRBD2	many	TRBV28	TRBJ2-7	16	CASSLGLAGNFYEQYF	TGTGCCAGCAGTTTGGGACTAGCGGGAAATTTTTACGAGCAGTACTTC
-	few	TRBV5-1	TRBJ1-1	13	CASSWGGEAEAFF	TGCGCCAGCAGCTGGGGGGGAGAAGCTGAAGCTTTCTTT
-	-	TRBV20-1	TRBJ1-4	17	CSADPGPSTTTNEKLFF	TGCAGTGCTGACCCGGGACCGTCAACCACAACTAATGAAAAACTGTTTTTT
-	-	TRBV29-1	TRBJ1-1	14	CNVGVGAMNTEAFF	TGCAACGTTGGGGTCGGGGCGATGAACACTGAAGCTTTCTTT
TRBD1	-	TRBV6-4	TRBJ2-2	14	CASSETGLGGELFF	TGTGCCAGCAGCGAGACAGGGCTGGGCGGGGAGCTGTTTTTT
-	few	TRBV12-3/TRBV12-4	TRBJ1-3	14	CASSLQTAGNTIYF	TGTGCCAGCAGCCTGCAGACAGCTGGAAACACCATATATTTT
-	-	TRBV7-2	TRBJ1-1	15	CASSLVYGGQSEAFF	TGTGCCAGCAGCTTGGTTTACGGGGGGCAGTCTGAAGCTTTCTTT
-	many	TRBV6-2/TRBV6-3	TRBJ2-7	12	CASSGVGYEQYF	TGTGCCAGCAGTGGAGTCGGCTACGAGCAGTACTTC
TRBD1	few	TRBV19	TRBJ2-7	15	CASSIGTGKSYEQYF	TGTGCCAGTAGTATAGGGACAGGGAAATCCTACGAGCAGTACTTC
-	many	TRBV27	TRBJ1-6	15	CASLRRPDYNSPLHF	TGTGCCAGTCTGCGAAGGCCGGACTATAATTCACCCCTCCACTTT
-	few	TRBV5-1	TRBJ1-1	15	CASSPGVMTNTEAFF	TGCGCCAGCAGCCCCGGCGTCATGACCAACACTGAAGCTTTCTTT
TRBD1	few	TRBV19	TRBJ2-7	13	CASSSGQGFEQYF	TGTGCCAGTAGTTCGGGACAGGGGTTCGAGCAGTACTTC
-	many	TRBV29-1	TRBJ1-2	13	CSVEEGRTSSYTF	TGCAGCGTTGAGGAGGGGAGGACGAGCAGCTACACCTTC
-	few	TRBV20-1	TRBJ1-3	15	CSASQSQVPGNTIYF	TGCAGTGCTTCCCAATCTCAGGTCCCGGGAAACACCATATATTTT
-	-	TRBV5-1	TRBJ1-1	14	CASSLGFGSTEAFF	TGCGCCAGCAGCTTGGGGTTTGGTAGCACTGAAGCTTTCTTT
TRBD2	few	TRBV29-1	TRBJ2-5	15	CSVLNLAGDQKTQYF	TGCAGCGTTCTGAACCTTGCGGGGGATCAAAAGACCCAGTACTTC
-	many	TRBV28	TRBJ1-1	14	CASREPTGKNEAFF	TGTGCCAGCAGGGAACCTACCGGGAAAAATGAAGCTTTCTTT
-	many	TRBV7-2	TRBJ1-2	14	CASSFSRDSYGYTF	TGTGCCAGCAGCTTCTCTCGAGACAGCTATGGCTACACCTTC
TRBD1	few	TRBV7-3	TRBJ2-7	15	CASSLTGRGSYEQYF	TGTGCCAGCAGCTTAACGGGCAGGGGGAGCTACGAGCAGTACTTC
-	many	TRBV15	TRBJ1-5	19	CATSRATLGRWGINQPQHF	TGTGCCACCAGCAGAGCTACCCTTGGGCGGTGGGGGATCAATCAGCCCCAGCATTTT
-	many	TRBV28	TRBJ1-2	12	CASRLGVYGYTF	TGTGCCAGCCGTTTAGGAGTCTATGGCTACACCTTC
TRBD1	-	TRBV30	TRBJ2-7	14	CAWRTGQGANEQYF	TGTGCCTGGAGGACGGGACAGGGGGCAAACGAGCAGTACTTC
-	few	TRBV7-2	TRBJ2-2	14	CASSPSPRWGELFF	TGTGCCAGCAGCCCAAGCCCGAGGTGGGGGGAGCTGTTTTTT
TRBD2	many	TRBV28	TRBJ2-7	13	CASRLAYSYEQYF	TGTGCCAGCAGACTAGCGTACTCCTACGAGCAGTACTTC
-	-	TRBV4-2	TRBJ1-3	13	CASSQGSADTIYF	TGTGCCAGCAGCCAAGGGTCTGCGGACACCATATATTTT
TRBD1	many	TRBV2	TRBJ1-1	14	CASSYHRGRTEAFF	TGTGCCAGCAGTTACCACAGGGGGAGGACTGAAGCTTTCTTT
TRBD1	-	TRBV20-1	TRBJ1-6	15	CSAEGDRGPGSPLHF	TGCAGTGCCGAAGGAGACAGGGGGCCGGGTTCACCCCTCCACTTT
TRBD2	few	TRBV28	TRBJ2-7	15	CASSLTSLISYEQYF	TGTGCCAGCAGTTTGACTAGCTTGATTTCCTACGAGCAGTACTTC
-	-	TRBV7-9	TRBJ2-7	12	CASSLELTEQYF	TGTGCCAGCAGCTTGGAACTAACAGAGCAGTACTTC
-	few	TRBV19	TRBJ1-6	14	CANNDLLRGSPLHF	TGTGCCAATAATGACCTTCTAAGGGGTTCACCCCTCCACTTT
TRBD1	few	TRBV7-9	TRBJ1-5	15	CASSLAQGAHQPQHF	TGTGCCAGCAGCTTAGCCCAGGGGGCGCATCAGCCCCAGCATTTT
-	-	TRBV3-1	TRBJ2-5	13	CASSQSPEETQYF	TGTGCCAGCAGCCAATCCCCCGAAGAGACCCAGTACTTC
-	many	TRBV6-1	TRBJ2-5	14	CASSLGLSKETQYF	TGTGCCAGCAGTCTTGGTCTTTCCAAAGAGACCCAGTACTTC
-	many	TRBV6-1	TRBJ1-1	15	CASSEAHTVGTEAFF	TGTGCCAGCAGTGAAGCCCATACGGTGGGTACTGAAGCTTTCTTT
TRBD1	once	TRBV5-1	TRBJ1-5	15	CASSSGQGAIEPQHF	TGCGCCAGCAGCTCCGGACAGGGGGCGATTGAGCCCCAGCATTTT
-	-	TRBV5-1	TRBJ2-7	16	CASRIIYPQGTYEQYF	TGCGCCAGCCGCATTATTTACCCGCAGGGAACCTACGAGCAGTACTTC
-	many	TRBV12-5	TRBJ1-5	12	CASGSRNQPQHF	TGTGCCAGCGGCTCGCGCAATCAGCCCCAGCATTTT
-	many	TRBV30	TRBJ2-5	11	CAAYGRETQYF	TGTGCCGCCTACGGGAGAGAGACCCAGTACTTC
-	-	TRBV10-3	TRBJ2-7	12	CAISDLGYEQYF	TGTGCCATCAGTGATTTGGGTTACGAGCAGTACTTC
-	few	TRBV7-9	TRBJ2-2	14	CASPARGFTGELFF	TGTGCCAGCCCGGCAAGGGGCTTCACCGGGGAGCTGTTTTTT